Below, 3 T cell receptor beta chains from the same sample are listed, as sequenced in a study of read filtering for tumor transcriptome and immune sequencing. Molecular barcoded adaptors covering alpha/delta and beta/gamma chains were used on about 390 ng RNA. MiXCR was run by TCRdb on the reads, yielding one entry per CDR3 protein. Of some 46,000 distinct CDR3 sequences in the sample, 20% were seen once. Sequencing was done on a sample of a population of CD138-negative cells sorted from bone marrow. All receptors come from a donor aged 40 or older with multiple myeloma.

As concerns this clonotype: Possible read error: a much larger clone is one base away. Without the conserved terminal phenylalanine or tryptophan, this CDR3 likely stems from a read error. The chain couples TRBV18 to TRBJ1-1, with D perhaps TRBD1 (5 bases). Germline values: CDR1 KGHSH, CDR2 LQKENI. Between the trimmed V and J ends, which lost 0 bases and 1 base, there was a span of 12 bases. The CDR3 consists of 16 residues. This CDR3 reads CASSPPSAGTNTEAFL. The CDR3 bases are TGTGCCAGCTCACCACCAAGTGCAGGGACGAACACTGAAGCTTTCCTT.

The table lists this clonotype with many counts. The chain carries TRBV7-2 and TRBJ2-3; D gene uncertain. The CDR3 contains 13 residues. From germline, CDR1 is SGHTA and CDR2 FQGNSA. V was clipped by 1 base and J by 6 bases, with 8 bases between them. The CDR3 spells CASSLVAADTQYF. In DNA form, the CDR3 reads TGTGCCAGCAGCTTAGTGGCGGCGGATACGCAGTATTTT.

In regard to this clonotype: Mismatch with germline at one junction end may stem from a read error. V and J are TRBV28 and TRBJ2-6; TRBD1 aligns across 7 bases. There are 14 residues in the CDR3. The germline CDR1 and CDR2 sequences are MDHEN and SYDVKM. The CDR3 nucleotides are TGTGCCAGCAGTCCGGACACAGGGGCCAACTTCCTGACTTTC. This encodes CASSPDTGANFLTF. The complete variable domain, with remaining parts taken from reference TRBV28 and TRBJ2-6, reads DVKVTQSSRYLVKRTGEKVFLECVQDMDHENMFWYRQDPGLGLRLIYFSYDVKMKEKGDIPEGYSVSREKKERFSLILESASTNQTSMYLCASSPDTGANFLTFGAGSRLTVL.